The clone carrying this T cell receptor beta chain turned up a few times. No antigen is known for it. Each single cDNA molecule received a unique molecular identifier. One entry per CDR3 protein, called by TCRdb with MiXCR from the 5' RACE reads. The sample records 70,000 to 85,000 distinct CDR3 sequences, approximately 5% being singletons. This specimen comes from a study of early T cells in non-severe SARS-CoV-2 infection. V was cut by 4 bases and J by 0 bases, with 17 bases left in between. CDR3 size: 16 residues. Germline V gene lookup returns CDR1 SGHKS and CDR2 YYEKEE (reference sequence). Study-wide results and caveats: Private and CD4 specificities were missed by VDJdb matching, skewed to anti-spike CD8.

The chain is built from TRBV5-5 and TRBJ2-7; D possibly matches TRBD1 or TRBD2 (5 bases each). The clonotype originates from an adult who was a healthcare worker with PCR-confirmed SARS-CoV-2 infection or an uninfected control (not recorded which). This specimen was whole blood, taken at baseline. CDR3 region: CASSLQAGAISYEQYF. For the CDR3, the DNA is TGTGCCAGCAGCCTCCAGGCCGGGGCAATCTCCTACGAGCAGTACTTC. Filled out from reference TRBV5-5 and TRBJ2-7, the complete variable domain reads DAGVTQSPTHLIKTRGQQVTLRCSPISGHKSVSWYQQVLGQGPQFIFQYYEKEERGRGNFPDRFSARQFPNYSSELNVNALLLGDSALYLCASSLQAGAISYEQYFGPGTRLTVT.